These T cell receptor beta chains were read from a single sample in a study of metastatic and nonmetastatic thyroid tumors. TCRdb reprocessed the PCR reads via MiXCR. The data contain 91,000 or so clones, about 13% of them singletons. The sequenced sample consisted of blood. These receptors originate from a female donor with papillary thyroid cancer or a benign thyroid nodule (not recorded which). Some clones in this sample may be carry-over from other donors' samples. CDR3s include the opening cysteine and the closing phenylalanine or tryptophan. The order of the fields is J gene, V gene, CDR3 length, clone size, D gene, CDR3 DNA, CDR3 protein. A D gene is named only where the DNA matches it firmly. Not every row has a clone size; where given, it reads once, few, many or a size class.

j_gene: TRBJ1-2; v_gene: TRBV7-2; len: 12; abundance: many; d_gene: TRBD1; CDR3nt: TGTGCCAGCAGCGGACAGGTGCTCCGGACGACCTTC; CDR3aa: CASSGQVLRTTF
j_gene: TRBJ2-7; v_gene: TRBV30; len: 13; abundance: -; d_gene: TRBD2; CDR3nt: TGTGCCTGGAAGGGACTAGCGGGAGGCGAGCAGTACTTC; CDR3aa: CAWKGLAGGEQYF
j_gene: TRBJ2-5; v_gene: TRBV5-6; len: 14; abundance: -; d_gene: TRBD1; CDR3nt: TGTGCCAGCAGCTTGGGAGACAGGGGAGAGACCCAGTACTTC; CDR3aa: CASSLGDRGETQYF
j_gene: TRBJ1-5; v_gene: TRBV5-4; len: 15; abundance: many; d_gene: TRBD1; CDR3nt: TGTGCCAGCAGCTTAACAGGGGGCGGAAGTCAGCCCCAGCATTTT; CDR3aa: CASSLTGGGSQPQHF
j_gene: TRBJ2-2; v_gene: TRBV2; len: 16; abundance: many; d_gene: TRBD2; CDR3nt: TGTGCCATCCACAAGGGCGGGAGGGCGGCCACCGGGGAGCTGTTTTTT; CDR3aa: CAIHKGGRAATGELFF
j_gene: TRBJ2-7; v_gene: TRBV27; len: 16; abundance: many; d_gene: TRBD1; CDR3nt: TGTGCCAGCAGTTTCAAGGGGGACAGGGGTTTCTACGAGCAGTACTTC; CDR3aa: CASSFKGDRGFYEQYF
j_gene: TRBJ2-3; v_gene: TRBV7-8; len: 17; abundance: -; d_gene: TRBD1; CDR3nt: TGTGCCAGCAGCTTAGACACCGGGGCAGGGGGCAAAGATACGCAGTATTTT; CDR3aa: CASSLDTGAGGKDTQYF
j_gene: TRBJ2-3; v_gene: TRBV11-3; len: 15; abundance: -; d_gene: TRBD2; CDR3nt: TGTGCCAGCAGCACACGGACTAGCGCGGAGGATGCGCAGTATTTT; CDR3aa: CASSTRTSAEDAQYF
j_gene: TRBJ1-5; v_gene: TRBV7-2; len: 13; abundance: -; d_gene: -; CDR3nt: TGTGCCAGCAGCTTAGTAAGCGATCAGCCCCAGCCTTTT; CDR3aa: CASSLVSDQPQPF
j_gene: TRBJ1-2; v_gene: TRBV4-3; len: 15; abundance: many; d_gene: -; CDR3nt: TGCGCCAGCAGCCCGACTCCGGACGCTTCCTATGGCTACACCTTC; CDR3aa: CASSPTPDASYGYTF
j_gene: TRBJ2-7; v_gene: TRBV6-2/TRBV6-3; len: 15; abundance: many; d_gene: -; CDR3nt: TGTGCCAGCAGTCCTTTGCGCTTAAGCTCCTACGAGCAGTACTTC; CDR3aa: CASSPLRLSSYEQYF
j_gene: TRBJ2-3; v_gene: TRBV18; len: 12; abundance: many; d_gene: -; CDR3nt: TGTGCCAGCTCACCACCGGAGGGCCCCCGGTATTTT; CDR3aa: CASSPPEGPRYF
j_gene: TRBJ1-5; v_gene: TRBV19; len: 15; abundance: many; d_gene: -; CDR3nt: TGTGCCAGTAGTACACATACAGGGAGCAATCAGCCCCAGCATTTT; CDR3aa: CASSTHTGSNQPQHF
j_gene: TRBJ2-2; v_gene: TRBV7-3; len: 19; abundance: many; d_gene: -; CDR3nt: TGTGCCAGCAGCTTAAAACTCCCGACTAGTTTCGCGAACACCGGGGAGCTGTTTTTT; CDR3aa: CASSLKLPTSFANTGELFF
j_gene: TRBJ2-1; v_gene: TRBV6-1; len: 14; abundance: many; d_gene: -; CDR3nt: TGTGCCAGCAGCAGGCAGGGACTTTACAATGAGCAGTTCTTC; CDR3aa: CASSRQGLYNEQFF
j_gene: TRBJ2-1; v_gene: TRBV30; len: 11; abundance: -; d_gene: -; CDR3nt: TGTGCCTTGAACCGGGGGAGTGAGCAGTTCTTC; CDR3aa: CALNRGSEQFF
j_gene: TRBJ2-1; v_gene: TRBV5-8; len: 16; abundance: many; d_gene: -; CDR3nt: TGTGCCAGCAGCTTCAGCTCGCTGGTGACCTACAATGAGCAGTTCTTC; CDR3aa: CASSFSSLVTYNEQFF
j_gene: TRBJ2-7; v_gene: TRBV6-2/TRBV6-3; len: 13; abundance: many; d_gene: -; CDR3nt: TGTGCCAGCAGGGCGGCGAGCTCCTACGAGCAGTACTTC; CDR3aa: CASRAASSYEQYF
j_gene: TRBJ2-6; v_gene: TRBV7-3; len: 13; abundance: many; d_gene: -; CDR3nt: TGTGCCAGCAGCTTATACCCCGCCAACGTCCTGACTTTC; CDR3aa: CASSLYPANVLTF
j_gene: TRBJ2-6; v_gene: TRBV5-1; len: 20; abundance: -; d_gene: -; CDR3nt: TGCGCCAGCAGCTTGGCCACCCGACAACAGGGTAGACCTGGGGCCAACGTCATGACTTTC; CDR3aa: CASSLATRQQGRPGANVMTF
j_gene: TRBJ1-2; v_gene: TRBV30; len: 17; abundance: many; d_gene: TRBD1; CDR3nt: TGTGCCTGGATATGGACAGGGGGCGCGAATATAAACTATGGCTACACCTTC; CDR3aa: CAWIWTGGANINYGYTF
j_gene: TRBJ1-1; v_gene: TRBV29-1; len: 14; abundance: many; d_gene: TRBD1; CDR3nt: TGCAGCGTTGACTGGGACAGGCAGCTAGGTGAAGCTTTCTTT; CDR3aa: CSVDWDRQLGEAFF
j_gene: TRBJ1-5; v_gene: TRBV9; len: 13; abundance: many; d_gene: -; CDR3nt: TGTGCCAGCAGCCCGGGCCTCAATCAGCCCCAGCATTTT; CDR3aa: CASSPGLNQPQHF
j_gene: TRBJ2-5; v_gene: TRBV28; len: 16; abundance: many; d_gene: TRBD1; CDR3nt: TGTGCCAGCAGTCGTAGACAGGGGGCCTTCCAAGAGACCCAGTACTTC; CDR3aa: CASSRRQGAFQETQYF
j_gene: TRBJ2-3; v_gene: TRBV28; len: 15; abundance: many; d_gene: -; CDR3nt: TGTGCCAGCAGCCCACCCTGGGACCTCACAGATACGCAGTATTTT; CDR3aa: CASSPPWDLTDTQYF
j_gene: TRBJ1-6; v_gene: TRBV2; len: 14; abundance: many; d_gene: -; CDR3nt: TGTGCCAGCAGTCCCTCGAGAACTAATTCACCCCTCCACTTT; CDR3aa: CASSPSRTNSPLHF
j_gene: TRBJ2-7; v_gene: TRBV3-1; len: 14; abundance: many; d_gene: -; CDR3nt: TGTGCCAGCAGCCGGGGAGGCAGGGCGGGCGAGCAGTACTTC; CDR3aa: CASSRGGRAGEQYF
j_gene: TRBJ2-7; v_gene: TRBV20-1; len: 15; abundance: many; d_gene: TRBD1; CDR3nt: TGCAGTGCTAAAACAGGGGGCGCGACCACCTACGAGCAGTACTTC; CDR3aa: CSAKTGGATTYEQYF
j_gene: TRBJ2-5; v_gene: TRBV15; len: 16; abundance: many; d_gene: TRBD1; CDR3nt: TGTGCCACCAGCAGACAAAACAGGGGCTTAGGGGAGACCCAGTACTTC; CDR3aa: CATSRQNRGLGETQYF
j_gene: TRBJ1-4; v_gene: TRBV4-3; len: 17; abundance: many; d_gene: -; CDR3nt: TGCGCCAGCAGCCAAGATGTTTGGGGGAACACTAATGAAAAACTGTTTTTT; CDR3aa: CASSQDVWGNTNEKLFF
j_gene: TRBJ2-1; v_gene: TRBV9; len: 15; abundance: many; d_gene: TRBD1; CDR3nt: TGTGCCAGCGGACAGGGGACTGCCTCCAACAATGAGCAGTTCTTC; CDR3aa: CASGQGTASNNEQFF
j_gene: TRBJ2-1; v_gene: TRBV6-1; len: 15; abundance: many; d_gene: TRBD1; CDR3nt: TGTGCCAGCAGGCAGGGGGCCTCCTCCTACAATGAGCAGTTCTTC; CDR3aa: CASRQGASSYNEQFF
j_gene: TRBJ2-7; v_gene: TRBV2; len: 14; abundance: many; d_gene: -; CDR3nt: TGTGCCAGCAGGGAGACAGTACACCCCTACGAGCAGTACTTC; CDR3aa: CASRETVHPYEQYF
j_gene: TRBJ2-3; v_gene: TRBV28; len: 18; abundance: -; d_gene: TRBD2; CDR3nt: TGTGCCAGCAGTACACACTTAGCGGGAGGGCGCAAGGGAGATACGCAGTATTTT; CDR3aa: CASSTHLAGGRKGDTQYF
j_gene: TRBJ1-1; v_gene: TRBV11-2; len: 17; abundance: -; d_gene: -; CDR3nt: TGTGCCAGCATCCCCCTTGGGGCAGGGTGCTGGGACACTGAAGCTTTCTTT; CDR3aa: CASIPLGAGCWDTEAFF
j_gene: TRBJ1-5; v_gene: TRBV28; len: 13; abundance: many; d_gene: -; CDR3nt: TGTGCCAGCGCGGAGATATTGGGACAGCCCCAGCATTTT; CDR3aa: CASAEILGQPQHF
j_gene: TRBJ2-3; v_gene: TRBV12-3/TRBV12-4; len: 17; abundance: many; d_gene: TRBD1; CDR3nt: TGTGCCAGCAGTTTAACAACCGGGACAGGGGGCGCGGATACGCAGTATTTT; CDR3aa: CASSLTTGTGGADTQYF
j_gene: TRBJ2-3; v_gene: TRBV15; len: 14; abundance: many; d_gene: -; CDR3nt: TGTGCCACCAGCAGAGGATGGGGTGCAGATACGCAGTATTTT; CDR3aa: CATSRGWGADTQYF
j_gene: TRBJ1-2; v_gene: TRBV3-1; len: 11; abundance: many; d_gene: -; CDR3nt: TGTGCCAGCAGCCAATTGCTTCGCTACACCTTC; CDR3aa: CASSQLLRYTF
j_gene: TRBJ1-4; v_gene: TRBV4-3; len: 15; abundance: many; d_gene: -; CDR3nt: TGCGCCAGCAGCCAGTACCCCAGGGGAGGTGAAAAACTGTTTTTT; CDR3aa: CASSQYPRGGEKLFF
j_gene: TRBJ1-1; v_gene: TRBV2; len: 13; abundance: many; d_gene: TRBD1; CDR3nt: TGTGCCAGCAGCGACAGGGGGCGTACTGAAGCTTTCTTT; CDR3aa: CASSDRGRTEAFF
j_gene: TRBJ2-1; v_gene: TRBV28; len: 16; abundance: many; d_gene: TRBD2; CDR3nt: TGTGCCAGCACAAACCCCTCAGCGGGAGGGTACAATGAGCAGTTCTTC; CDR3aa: CASTNPSAGGYNEQFF
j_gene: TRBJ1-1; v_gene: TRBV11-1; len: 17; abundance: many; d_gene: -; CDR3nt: TGTGCCAGCAGCTTTGTCGGAGGACCCTTTTCCGGCGCTGAAGCTTTCTTT; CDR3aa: CASSFVGGPFSGAEAFF
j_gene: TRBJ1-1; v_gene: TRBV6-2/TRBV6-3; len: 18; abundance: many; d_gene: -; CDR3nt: TGTGCCAGCAGTTACCTCCTCCGGGCAGGCGTTAAGAACACTGAAGCTTTCTTT; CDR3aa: CASSYLLRAGVKNTEAFF
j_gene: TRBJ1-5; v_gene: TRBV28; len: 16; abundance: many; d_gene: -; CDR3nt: TGTGCCAGCAGTCCCCCGTCGAGCTTCATCGGGCAGCCCCAGCATTTT; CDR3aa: CASSPPSSFIGQPQHF
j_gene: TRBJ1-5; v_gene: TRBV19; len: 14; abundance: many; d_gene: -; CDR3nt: TGTGCCAGTAGTATTTCGAGGGGCAATCAGCCCCAGCATTTT; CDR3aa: CASSISRGNQPQHF
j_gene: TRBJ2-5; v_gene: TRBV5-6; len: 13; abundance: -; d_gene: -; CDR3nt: TGTGCCAGCAGCTTGTGGTTTCAAGAGACCCAGTACTTC; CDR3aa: CASSLWFQETQYF
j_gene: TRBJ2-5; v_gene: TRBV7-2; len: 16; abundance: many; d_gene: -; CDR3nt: TGTGCCAGCAGCTCTAGGGCTAGCGCTATCCAAGAGACCCAGTACTTC; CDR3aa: CASSSRASAIQETQYF
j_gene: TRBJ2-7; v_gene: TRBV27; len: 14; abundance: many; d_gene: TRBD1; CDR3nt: TGTGCCAGCAGTGGAGGGACAGGGGGCTACGAGCAGTACTTC; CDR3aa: CASSGGTGGYEQYF
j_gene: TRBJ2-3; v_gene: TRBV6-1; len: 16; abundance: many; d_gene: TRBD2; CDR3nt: TGTGCCAGCAGTCGACTAGCGGGAGGCCGGGCAGATACGCAGTATTTT; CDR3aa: CASSRLAGGRADTQYF
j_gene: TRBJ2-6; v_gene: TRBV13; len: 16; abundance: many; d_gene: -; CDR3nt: TGTGCCAGCCGTAGGGGACCAGGCTCTGGGGCCAACGTCCTGACTTTC; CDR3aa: CASRRGPGSGANVLTF
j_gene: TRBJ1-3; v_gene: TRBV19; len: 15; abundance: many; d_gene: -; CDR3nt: TGTGCCAGTAGCCTCAGACAGGTCTCTGGAAACACCATATATTTT; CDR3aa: CASSLRQVSGNTIYF
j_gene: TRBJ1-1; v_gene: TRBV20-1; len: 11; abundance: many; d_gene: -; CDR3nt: TGCAGTGGACAGCTGAACACTGAAGCTTTCTTT; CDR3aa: CSGQLNTEAFF
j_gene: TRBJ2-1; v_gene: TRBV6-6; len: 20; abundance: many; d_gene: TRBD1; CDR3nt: TGTGCCAGCAGTTCGCCGGGACAGGGATCGGGAGCTATTTCCTACAATGAGCAGTTCTTC; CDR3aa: CASSSPGQGSGAISYNEQFF
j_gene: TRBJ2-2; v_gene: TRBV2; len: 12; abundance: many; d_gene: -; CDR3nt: TGTGCCAGCAGTGTCGGGACCGGGGAGCTGTTTTTT; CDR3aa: CASSVGTGELFF
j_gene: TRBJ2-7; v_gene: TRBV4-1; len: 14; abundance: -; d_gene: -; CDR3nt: TGCGCCAGCAGCCAACGAGAGGGGCCTTGGAAGCAGTACTTC; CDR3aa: CASSQREGPWKQYF